The text below deals with one T cell receptor (beta chain). The data are from a study of blood T cell repertoires in COVID-19. The assay was immunoSEQ multiplex PCR, and TCRdb's table has in-frame clones only and misses some. This repertoire shows some 150,000 clones, roughly 74% found once; its top ten account for 11% to 15%. This receptor was taken from an elderly woman with acute or convalescent COVID-19. The sequencing sample was made of peripheral blood.

CDR3 nucleotide sequence: TGTGCCAGCAGGACACAGGGGTTCACCGGGGAGCTGTTTTTT. It is translated as CASRTQGFTGELFF. The chain is built from TRBV6-4 and TRBJ2-2; 7 nucleotides line up with TRBD1. Germline lookup yields CDR1 MRHNA and CDR2 SNTAGT. There are 14 residues in the CDR3. The trim removed 6 bases at V and 4 bases at J, leaving 5 bases unmatched.